This passage covers 15 T cell receptor beta chains from one sample sequenced in a study of blood T cells in healthy people across ages. Combining a sample-barcoded 5' primer with a J-beta primer mix, a second PCR ran for roughly 7 to 12 cycles. TCRdb itself ran the 5' RACE reads through MiXCR, one entry per CDR3 protein. The table shows 1.5 million to 2 million distinct CDR3 sequences, with 28% occurring only once. The sequencing input was blood. The receptor set was obtained from a woman in her twenties or thirties in good health.

This clonotype was picked up a small number of times. J is TRBJ2-1 and V is TRBV9; 12 bases are shared with TRBD2. The germline V gene encodes CDR1 SGDLS and CDR2 YYNGEE. CDR3 length equals 15 residues. J gave up 9 bases and V 2 bases, and 6 bases lay outside the gene matches. CDR3 sequence (DNA): TGTGCCAGCAGCGTGGGGACTAGCGGGTTTTTTGAGCAGTTCTTC. Translating gives CASSVGTSGFFEQFF.

V and J are TRBV2 and TRBJ2-7, with D perhaps assigned TRBD1 or TRBD2 (6 bases each). CDR1 SNHLY and CDR2 FYNNEI come from the germline V gene. This CDR3 is 13 amino acids long. V was pared by 6 bases and J by 3 bases, with 12 bases between. The CDR3 region is CASRGGPDYEQYF. The CDR3 region has the DNA TGTGCCAGCAGAGGGGGGCCTGACTACGAGCAGTACTTC.

This clonotype occurred once. The chain couples TRBV4-1 to TRBJ1-4, with 8 bases identical to TRBD1. This CDR3 spans 16 amino acids. Germline trimming cut 3 bases from V and 5 bases from J; bases unmatched to any gene: 8. The germline CDR1 and CDR2 sequences are MGHRA and YSYEKL. The CDR3 spells CASSHDSGGLNEKLFF. In nucleotides, the CDR3 is TGCGCCAGCAGCCACGATTCAGGGGGCTTAAATGAAAAACTGTTTTTT.

This clonotype was counted at least ten times. This sequence joins TRBV20-1 and TRBJ2-3; D perhaps matches TRBD2 (5 bases). CDR3 length: 14 amino acids. V was cut by 6 bases and J by 5 bases, with 18 bases left in between. Germline loops: CDR1 DFQATT, CDR2 SNEGSKA (reference sequence). For the CDR3, the DNA is TGCAGTGCCCCAAGCGGACCGTATGGAGATACGCAGTATTTT. Its translation is CSAPSGPYGDTQYF.

V is TRBV4-3 and J is TRBJ2-1; 9 positions agree with TRBD2. V lost 4 bases, J lost 10 bases, and 14 bases stayed unmatched. The CDR3 extends over 16 amino acids. The germline gives CDR1 LGHNA, CDR2 YSLEER. The DNA of the CDR3 is TGCGCCAGCAGCCCCCAGGAGCGGGGGGATATTTGGGAGCAGTTCTTC. This gives the protein CASSPQERGDIWEQFF.

The chain couples TRBV6-2 or TRBV6-3 to TRBJ1-2; tentative D call: TRBD1 (5 bases). This CDR3 contains 14 residues. Per germline, CDR1 MNHEY and CDR2 SVGEGT. The ends were cut back, 6 bases at V and 7 bases at J, with 18 bases in the middle. CDR3 nucleotides: TGTGCCAGCAGACCTTCGGCAGGGTTTGGTGGCTACACCTTC. This gives the protein CASRPSAGFGGYTF.

This clonotype turned up a few times. This chain uses TRBV15 with TRBJ2-3, with 8 bases aligning to TRBD2. The junction had 8 bases not matched to a gene; V was cut back by 1 base and J by 2 bases. This CDR3 is 17 amino acids long. Germline loops: CDR1 LNHNV, CDR2 YYDKDF (reference sequence). CDR3 nucleotide sequence: TGTGCCACCAGCAGAGCCCTTTCGGGAGGGGTCACAGATACGCAGTATTTT. Amino acid sequence: CATSRALSGGVTDTQYF.

J is TRBJ1-6 and V is TRBV7-3; tentatively, D is TRBD1 (6 bases). Trimming removed 5 bases at V and 2 bases at J, with 10 bases between. Germline-derived CDR1 and CDR2 are SGHTA and FQGTGA. The CDR3 has 15 amino acids. The CDR3 reads CASSERGAYNSPLHF. Here the CDR3 DNA reads TGTGCCAGCAGCGAAAGGGGGGCCTATAATTCACCCCTCCACTTT.

This clonotype has a count of ten or more. The chain combines TRBV7-2 with TRBJ2-1; TRBD2 matches at 10 bases. In germline, CDR1 is SGHTA, CDR2 FQGNSA. The CDR3 is 14 residues long. V gave up 2 bases and J gave up 9 bases; unmatched junction bases: 4. The DNA for the CDR3 is TGTGCCAGCAGCTTACTAGCGGGAGAAGGTGAGCAGTTCTTC. Amino acids: CASSLLAGEGEQFF.

The rearrangement joins TRBV5-1 to TRBJ2-7; maybe TRBD1 (6 bases). Germline V lookup: CDR1 SGHRS, CDR2 YFSETQ. The CDR3 spans 15 residues. Between the trimmed V and J ends, which lost 0 bases and 2 bases, there was a span of 12 bases. CDR3 residues: CASSLVPGETYEQYF. CDR3 nucleotides: TGCGCCAGCAGCTTGGTTCCAGGGGAAACCTACGAGCAGTACTTC.

The chain carries TRBV10-3 and TRBJ2-7; no clear D. Per germline, CDR1 ENHRY and CDR2 SYGVKD. V lost 10 bases and J lost 2, with 15 bases in between. The CDR3 extends over 13 amino acids. The CDR3 DNA sequence: TGTGCCACCAAGACGGACGGAACCTACGAGCAGTACTTC. Protein sequence: CATKTDGTYEQYF.

The chain employs TRBV7-3 and TRBJ2-1; tentatively, D is TRBD1 or TRBD2 (6 bases each). V was cut by 2 bases and J by 7 bases, with 15 bases left in between. This CDR3 is 15 amino acids long. Per the germline V gene, CDR1 is SGHTA and CDR2 is FQGTGA. CDR3 DNA: TGTGCCAGCAGCTTAGGAGGGGGGATGGGGAATGAGCAGTTCTTC. This codes for CASSLGGGMGNEQFF. The whole variable domain, remainder taken from reference TRBV7-3 and TRBJ2-1, is GAGVSQTPSNKVTEKGKYVELRCDPISGHTALYWYRQSLGQGPEFLIYFQGTGAADDSGLPNDRFFAVRPEGSVSTLKIQRTERGDSAVYLCASSLGGGMGNEQFFGPGTRLTVL.

In regard to this clonotype: Relative to the germline gene, one junction end is altered; a read error may explain this. The chain uses TRBV5-1 and TRBJ1-1; D gene ambiguous. Per germline, CDR1 SGHRS and CDR2 YFSETQ. The CDR3 extends over 13 amino acids. The CDR3, as DNA: TGCGCCAGCGGCTTCACCGGGGAAACTGAAGCTTTCTTT. Translation gives CASGFTGETEAFF.

CDR3 in amino acids: CASSWTTGFRGEQYF. CDR3 nucleotide sequence: TGTGCCAGCAGCTGGACCACAGGGTTTCGCGGCGAGCAGTACTTC. The chain employs TRBV2 and TRBJ2-7, with TRBD1 as a possible D gene (6 bases). Germline lookup yields CDR1 SNHLY and CDR2 FYNNEI. The CDR3 length is 15 residues. The ends were cut back, 6 bases at V and 6 bases at J, with 21 bases in the middle.

This clonotype was detected only a few times. The gene calls are TRBV12-3 or TRBV12-4 and TRBJ2-7, with 12 positions matching TRBD1. J was trimmed by 2 bases and V by 6 bases; bases with no gene match: 14. There are 18 residues in the CDR3. The CDR3 loop reads CASRTSRDRGPPAYEQYF. Here the CDR3 DNA reads TGTGCCAGCAGGACCTCCCGGGACAGGGGGCCTCCCGCCTACGAGCAGTACTTC.